This TCR beta chain was retrieved from a study of cytomegalovirus exposure and HLA in healthy donors. Study as a whole: Around 80 million unique TCRs from HLA-typed donors were held in an early data release. General study results and limits: Among the CMV-associated chains, a few were confirmed in vitro as specific for CMV antigens.

The PCR was carried out with 60 Vbeta primers and 13 Jbeta primers. The protocol was immunoSEQ multiplex PCR, while the TCRdb copy is restricted to in-frame clones and leaves out a portion. The sample carries 200,000 to 250,000 clones, 60% to 80% recorded once. The CDR3 is made up of 14 amino acids. Trimming left V 0 bases short and J 4 bases short, with 9 bases between. Germline-derived CDR1 and CDR2 are SEHNR and FQNEAQ (reference sequence). Note on this clone: Its antigen is undetermined.

Donors were nominally healthy when sampled, though unrecorded immune exposures were likely. This TCR derives from a woman in her twenties or thirties in good health and CMV-seronegative. This chain links TRBV7-9 with TRBJ1-1; D is undetermined. Sequencing was done on a sample of PBMCs. Here the CDR3 DNA reads TGTGCCAGCAGCTTAGCGTTGGGCTCCACTGAAGCTTTCTTT. Translating it yields CASSLALGSTEAFF.